The 16 T cell receptor beta chains below come from one sample, sequenced in a study of blood T cell repertoires in COVID-19. The data were produced by immunoSEQ multiplex PCR, yet TCRdb's version contains in-frame clones alone and is incomplete. The repertoire includes 30,000 to 45,000 clones, 85% to 90% of them detected once, and 4.9% sits in the top ten. Material for sequencing was peripheral blood. These receptors were collected from a woman in her 70s with active COVID-19.

This clone has just one count. The chain links TRBV19 to TRBJ1-6; D gene uncertain. The ends were cut back, 3 bases at V and 8 bases at J, with 5 bases in the middle. The CDR3 contains 12 residues. From germline, CDR1 is LNHDA and CDR2 SQIVND (reference sequence). The CDR3 coding sequence is TGTGCCAGTAGTATCCAGGATTCACCCCTCCACTTT. Translated, it gives CASSIQDSPLHF.

The chain is built from TRBV5-1 and TRBJ2-1, with 11 bases aligning to TRBD2. V shed 5 bases and J 7 bases; nucleotides not matched to a gene: 8. The germline V gene encodes CDR1 SGHRS and CDR2 YFSETQ. The CDR3 is made up of 15 amino acids. The CDR3 here is CASRLLSGGVNEQFF. The DNA of the CDR3 is TGCGCCAGCAGGTTGCTTAGCGGGGGGGTGAATGAGCAGTTCTTC.

V and J are TRBV7-2 and TRBJ2-1, with 8 bases lining up with TRBD2. The V gene's germline CDR1 is SGHTA and CDR2 FQGNSA. After removal of 1 base from V and 7 bases from J, the junction contained 6 bases not matched to a gene. The CDR3 has 15 amino acids. The CDR3 reads CASSLVAGGGNEQFF. CDR3 nucleotides: TGTGCCAGCAGCTTAGTGGCGGGGGGAGGTAATGAGCAGTTCTTC.

The V gene is TRBV2, the J gene TRBJ2-7; D unclear. Germline lookup yields CDR1 SNHLY and CDR2 FYNNEI. Trimming cost V 4 bases and J 2 bases, with 9 bases left between them. This CDR3 spans 13 amino acids. In DNA, the CDR3 is TGTGCCAGCAGTGGCGAGAGGACCTACGAGCAGTACTTC. Translating gives CASSGERTYEQYF.

The chain carries TRBV6-6 and TRBJ1-1; 7 nucleotides agree with TRBD1. The junction had 15 bases not matched to a gene; V was cut back by 6 bases and J by 8 bases. Germline V lookup: CDR1 MNHNY, CDR2 SVGAGI (reference sequence). The CDR3 totals 15 residues. The CDR3 loop is CASSQPPGQLLEAFF. The CDR3 DNA reads as TGTGCCAGCAGCCAACCTCCGGGACAGCTCCTAGAAGCTTTCTTT.

V usage is TRBV9 and J usage is TRBJ2-3; 9 nucleotides align to TRBD2. Germline V gene data show CDR1 as SGDLS and CDR2 as YYNGEE. V trimming: 4 bases; J trimming: 3 bases; junction bases outside the gene matches: 9. The CDR3 extends over 16 amino acids. CDR3 loop: CASSSSGGGVTDTQYF. The CDR3 coding sequence is TGTGCCAGCAGCTCGAGTGGCGGGGGGGTGACAGATACGCAGTATTTT.

The chain has TRBV6-5 and TRBJ1-2, with D maybe TRBD1 (6 bases). The V gene lost 2 bases and the J gene lost 4 bases, with 17 bases spanning the gap. CDR1 and CDR2 (germline): MNHEY, SVGAGI. This CDR3 has 16 amino acids. The DNA of the CDR3 is TGTGCCAGCAGTTACAGGGGGATCCTGATCAGCTATGGCTACACCTTC. It yields the protein CASSYRGILISYGYTF.

The CDR3 spells CASSNRAGGGSDEQFF. The CDR3 nucleotides read TGTGCCAGCAGCAATAGAGCGGGGGGGGGAAGTGATGAGCAGTTCTTC. This chain links TRBV6-2 or TRBV6-3 with TRBJ2-1; 10 bases are a match to TRBD2. The CDR3 has 16 residues. The junction had 13 bases not matched to a gene; V was cut back by 6 bases and J by 8 bases. Germline V gene sequence: CDR1 MNHEY, CDR2 SVGEGT.

The chain carries TRBV11-2 and TRBJ1-2; possibly TRBD1 for D (5 bases). V gave up 4 bases and J gave up 3 bases, with 21 bases separating them. This CDR3 contains 17 residues. Germline V gives CDR1 SGHAT, CDR2 FQNNGV. CDR3 protein: CASSSPLGVGSDYGYTF. The CDR3 coding sequence is TGTGCCAGCAGCTCCCCCCTAGGGGTTGGGTCCGACTATGGCTACACCTTC.

The chain links TRBV7-2 to TRBJ1-6; D is unclear. Germline V gene sequence: CDR1 SGHTA, CDR2 FQGNSA. This CDR3 region has 14 residues. Trimming took 3 bases from V and 6 from J, leaving 9 bases between them. The CDR3 DNA is TGTGCCAGCAGCTTTGGCAGGTTTAATTCACCCCTCCACTTT. Translating it yields CASSFGRFNSPLHF.

The chain recombines TRBV7-3 with TRBJ2-2, with a weak D call TRBD1 (6 bases). The CDR3 is 14 residues long. Germline V gene sequence: CDR1 SGHTA, CDR2 FQGTGA. V lost 5 bases, J lost 3 bases, and 10 bases lay in between. The CDR3 reads CASSANRDTGELFF. DNA of the CDR3: TGTGCCAGCAGCGCAAACAGGGACACCGGGGAGCTGTTTTTT.

The gene calls are TRBV28 and TRBJ1-1; D is uncertain. V gave up 5 bases and J gave up 1 base, with 11 bases separating them. Per germline, CDR1 MDHEN and CDR2 SYDVKM. The CDR3 runs to 14 residues. DNA of the CDR3: TGTGCCAGCAGTCCCCGGTTCCCGAACACTGAAGCTTTCTTT. Protein: CASSPRFPNTEAFF.

The chain couples TRBV11-3 to TRBJ2-3, with D possibly TRBD2 on 5 matching bases. From germline, CDR1 is SGHNT and CDR2 YENEEA. CDR3 length: 15 amino acids. Trimming removed 1 base from V and 6 bases from J, with 14 bases in between. CDR3 residues: CASSLVPASSDTQYF. DNA of the CDR3: TGTGCCAGCAGCTTAGTCCCGGCTAGCAGCGATACGCAGTATTTT.

V usage is TRBV5-1 and J usage is TRBJ1-2, with D perhaps matching TRBD1 (6 bases). Trimming cost V 3 bases and J 6 bases, with 15 bases left between them. In germline, CDR1 is SGHRS, CDR2 YFSETQ. The CDR3 consists of 14 residues. CDR3 nucleotides: TGCGCCAGCAGCTCTCAGGGGATGGAGAATGGCTACACCTTC. Translation: CASSSQGMENGYTF.

The chain couples TRBV2 to TRBJ1-1; no clear D gene. CDR1 is SNHLY and CDR2 is FYNNEI in the germline V gene. The CDR3 length is 12 residues. Deletions cut 5 bases from V and 1 base from J, with 5 bases between. In DNA form, the CDR3 reads TGTGCCAGCAGTCTGCGGAACACTGAAGCTTTCTTT. Its translation: CASSLRNTEAFF. The full variable domain, rest sourced from reference TRBV2 and TRBJ1-1, is EPEVTQTPSHQVTQMGQEVILRCVPISNHLYFYWYRQILGQKVEFLVSFYNNEISEKSEIFDDQFSVERPDGSNFTLKIRSTKLEDSAMYFCASSLRNTEAFFGQGTRLTVV.

The chain combines TRBV5-1 with TRBJ2-3, with 13 bases fitting TRBD2. The CDR3 loop spans 16 amino acids. Germline CDR1 reads SGHRS; CDR2 reads YFSETQ. Trimming removed 5 bases from V and 6 bases from J; junction bases left unmatched: 9. CDR3 coding DNA: TGCGCCAGCAGTTCCGGGACTAGCGGGGTATTGGATACGCAGTATTTT. Protein: CASSSGTSGVLDTQYF.